This entry features one TCR beta chain sequence. Its antigen remains unknown. This entry belongs to a study of T cells after yellow fever vaccination. Study-wide findings and caveats: Detected again after the booster were most primary-vaccination clones, at 95% to 98% CD4 and roughly 88% CD8.

TCRdb ran MiXCR on the 5' RACE reads and lists one entry per CDR3 protein. The table includes 610,000 or so distinct CDR3 sequences, roughly 12% detected once. The sample in question was PBMCs, obtained on the day of the yellow fever booster vaccination. This sequence was found in a man between 25 and 39 years old who received the YFV17D yellow fever vaccine.

The CDR3: CASSRRSVAFTDTQYF. The CDR3, as DNA: TGTGCCAGCTCCCGAAGGTCTGTCGCCTTCACAGATACGCAGTATTTT. This chain links TRBV25-1 with TRBJ2-3; D gene ambiguous. V lost 8 bases, J lost 2 bases, and 20 bases lay in between. This CDR3 spans 16 amino acids. CDR1 and CDR2 (germline): MGHDK, SYGVNS.